Listed below are T cell receptor beta chains from one sample, sequenced in a study of T cell repertoires in cytomegalovirus infection. TCRdb fed the reads into MiXCR, producing one record per CDR3 protein. The sample shows 480,000 or so distinct CDR3 sequences, roughly 12% of them seen only once. Material for sequencing was PBMCs. These receptors came from a human donor in good health (CMV status not recorded). Some clones in this sample may be carry-over from other donors' samples. The CDR3 runs from the conserved cysteine through the conserved F or W. The D gene is left open where the match is weak. Not all rows give a size; the values are once, few, many and, for expanded clones, a class.

>many|NA|TRBV19|TRBJ1-2
TGTGCCAGTAGCTCCCCGGGGGAAGGCTACACCTTC
CASSSPGEGYTF
>many|TRBD1|TRBV7-8|TRBJ1-6
TGTGCCAGCAGCTTTACAGGGGGGGGTTCACCCCTCCACTTT
CASSFTGGGSPLHF
>NA|NA|TRBV25-1|TRBJ2-5
TGTGCCAGCAGTGAACCGGGGACGTTAGAGACCCAGTACTTC
CASSEPGTLETQYF
>many|NA|TRBV6-5|TRBJ1-1
TGTGCCAGCAGTCCCATAGGGGGAATGAGGACTGAAGCTTTCTTT
CASSPIGGMRTEAFF
>NA|NA|TRBV5-1|TRBJ2-3
TGCGCCAGCAGCTCCCTAGGTACGCAGTATTTT
CASSSLGTQYF
>many|TRBD1|TRBV2|TRBJ1-2
TGTGCCGGTGACAGGGGATTTTCTGGCTACACCTTC
CAGDRGFSGYTF
>NA|TRBD2|TRBV3-1|TRBJ2-1
TGTGCCAGCAGCCAAGAAAGGGCTAGCGGGAACAATGAGCAGTTCTTC
CASSQERASGNNEQFF
>few|TRBD1|TRBV20-1|TRBJ2-1
TGCAGTGCTAGCAGTACAGGGGGATCTAGCGAGCAGTTCTTC
CSASSTGGSSEQFF
>few|NA|TRBV5-1|TRBJ2-1
TGCGCCAGCAGCTTGTTGGGACTTCCCTACAATGAGCAGTTCTTC
CASSLLGLPYNEQFF
>many|NA|TRBV2|TRBJ2-7
TGTGCCAGCAGTGGGGGCACCTACGAGCAGTACTTC
CASSGGTYEQYF
>many|NA|TRBV7-8|TRBJ2-2
TGTGCCAGCAGCTACCTAGAGACAGTGAACACCGGGGAGCTGTTTTTT
CASSYLETVNTGELFF
>many|NA|TRBV6-5|TRBJ2-1
TGTGCCAGCAGTTTAGCCGCGCTTACTAATGAGCAGTTCTTC
CASSLAALTNEQFF
>NA|NA|TRBV24-1|TRBJ2-5
TGTGCCACCAGTGACACCCTGGACGGGAACCAAGAGACCCAGTACTTC
CATSDTLDGNQETQYF
>many|NA|TRBV15|TRBJ1-1
TGTGCCACCAGCAGAGGTGCAGAGTCGGAAGCTTTCTTT
CATSRGAESEAFF
>many|NA|TRBV12-3/TRBV12-4|TRBJ2-1
TGTGCCAGCAGAACGGAGAGGGGGAGGTCGTACAATGAGCAGTTCTTC
CASRTERGRSYNEQFF
>many|NA|TRBV6-6|TRBJ1-3
TGTGCCAGCAGCCAACGTTTCTCTGGAAACACCATATATTTT
CASSQRFSGNTIYF
>NA|NA|TRBV20-1|TRBJ2-3
TGCAGTGCCATCACAGATACGCAGTATTTT
CSAITDTQYF
>few|NA|TRBV3-1|TRBJ2-1
TGTGCCAGCAGCCAAGATAAGAGGACACTCGCGGGGAATGAGCAGTTCTTC
CASSQDKRTLAGNEQFF
>many|NA|TRBV11-2|TRBJ2-4
TGTGCCAGCAGTCCCTTGGGGTATAAAAACATTCAGTACTTC
CASSPLGYKNIQYF
>NA|NA|TRBV5-1|TRBJ2-2
TGCGCCAGCAGCTTGGAGGCTATTGGCACCGGGGAGCTGTTTTTT
CASSLEAIGTGELFF
>many|TRBD1|TRBV20-1|TRBJ1-2
TGCAGTGCTAGGTCACAGGGGATCCGTGGCTACACCTTC
CSARSQGIRGYTF
>NA|TRBD2|TRBV27|TRBJ2-1
TGTGCCAGCAGTCCCGTCGGGACTAGTGACAATGAGCAGTTCTTC
CASSPVGTSDNEQFF
>NA|NA|TRBV3-1|TRBJ1-2
TGTGCCAGCAGCCAAGCCGACAGTCTGGGCTACACCTTC
CASSQADSLGYTF
>few|TRBD1|TRBV28|TRBJ2-3
TGTGCCAGCAGTTTTCCCCTGTTGGGCCAGGGGGTCACAGATACGCAGTATTTT
CASSFPLLGQGVTDTQYF
>few|NA|TRBV24-1|TRBJ1-1
TGTGCCACCAGAAGAAGCAACTCGAACACTGAAGCTTTCTTT
CATRRSNSNTEAFF
>many|TRBD1|TRBV10-3|TRBJ1-1
TGTGCCATCAGTGAGTCGAAAGGGGGCGAGACTGAAGCTTTCTTT
CAISESKGGETEAFF
>many|TRBD2|TRBV7-8|TRBJ2-3
TGTGCCAGCAGCTTCCCCCAAGGACTAGCGGGGGACACAGATACGCAGTATTTT
CASSFPQGLAGDTDTQYF
>NA|TRBD2|TRBV5-4|TRBJ2-5
TGTGCCAGCAGCGCCGGGACTAGCGGGGGGGCCGGAGAGACCCAGTACTTC
CASSAGTSGGAGETQYF
>NA|TRBD2|TRBV29-1|TRBJ2-1
TGCAGCGTTGAACTCCGACTAGCGGGAGGCTCCTACAATGAGCAGTTCTTC
CSVELRLAGGSYNEQFF
>many|NA|TRBV12-5|TRBJ1-6
TGTGCTAGTGGTTCCGGTCGAACCTTGGAGTCACCCCTCCACTTT
CASGSGRTLESPLHF
>few|NA|TRBV12-5|TRBJ1-1
TGTGCTAGTGGTTTGGAGACAGCGATGGGCACTGAAGCTTTCTTT
CASGLETAMGTEAFF
>NA|TRBD2|TRBV10-3|TRBJ2-1
TGTGCCTCCACCGGGACTAGCGGGAGGGCAGGACGCAATGAGCAGTTCTTC
CASTGTSGRAGRNEQFF
>NA|NA|TRBV2|TRBJ1-3
TGTGCCAGCGGAGCCGCGTGGTCCTCTGGAAACACCATATATTTT
CASGAAWSSGNTIYF
>few|TRBD1|TRBV19|TRBJ2-1
TGTGCCAGTGGCGTTATGCGGACAGGGAGATATGAGCAGTTCTTC
CASGVMRTGRYEQFF
>NA|NA|TRBV7-6|TRBJ1-1
TGTGCTAGCAGCTTCGGGGTGGGAACTGGAGCTTTCTTT
CASSFGVGTGAFF
>medium-sized|TRBD1|TRBV7-2|TRBJ1-1
TGTGCCAGCGTATTCGGACAGGGACGAACGAACACTGAAGCTTTCTTT
CASVFGQGRTNTEAFF
>many|NA|TRBV12-3/TRBV12-4|TRBJ2-5
TGTGCCAGCACCTTTGAGGGGGAGACCCAGTACTTC
CASTFEGETQYF
>NA|NA|TRBV29-1|TRBJ2-7
TGCAGCGTTGAAGCCCGGAGCTCCTACGAGCAGTACTTC
CSVEARSSYEQYF
>many|NA|TRBV9|TRBJ2-3
TGTGCCAGCAGCGTAGAGGAGGGCCGTCGGGATACGCAGTATTTT
CASSVEEGRRDTQYF
>many|NA|TRBV4-2|TRBJ2-3
TGTGCCAGCAGCCAAGACGGAGGGGCGCCCAGCACAGATACGCAGTATTTT
CASSQDGGAPSTDTQYF
>many|TRBD2|TRBV12-3/TRBV12-4|TRBJ2-3
TGTGCCAGCAGACCAGGACTAGCGGGACGGGATACGCAGTATTTT
CASRPGLAGRDTQYF
>many|TRBD2|TRBV2|TRBJ2-1
TGTGCCAGCAGTGAGAGTCCCGCGGGAGGGGGGGACAATGAGCAGTTCTTC
CASSESPAGGGDNEQFF